This TCR beta chain originates from a study of shared T cell receptors in the human thymus. TCRdb's table, derived via immunoSEQ multiplex PCR, lists solely in-frame clones and lacks some. In the table there are 700,000 to 750,000 clones, around 85% of which are singletons. These records were also assigned to another study, of human thymus T cells. As that study records: Thymus was obtained from resections taken during corrective heart surgery. Related research found strongly overlapping thymic repertoires in unrelated individuals.

Sequencing was carried out using thymocytes. The receptor was isolated from a girl less than two years old with a congenital heart defect.

The CDR3 region is CASTSDRINYNEQFF. CDR3 nucleotides: TGTGCCAGCACCAGTGACAGGATTAACTACAATGAGCAGTTCTTC. The rearrangement links TRBV6-1 to TRBJ2-1, with D perhaps TRBD1 (6 bases). Trimming cost V 7 bases and J 3 bases, with 16 bases left between them. Germline CDR1 and CDR2: MNHNS and SASEGT. The CDR3 contains 15 residues.